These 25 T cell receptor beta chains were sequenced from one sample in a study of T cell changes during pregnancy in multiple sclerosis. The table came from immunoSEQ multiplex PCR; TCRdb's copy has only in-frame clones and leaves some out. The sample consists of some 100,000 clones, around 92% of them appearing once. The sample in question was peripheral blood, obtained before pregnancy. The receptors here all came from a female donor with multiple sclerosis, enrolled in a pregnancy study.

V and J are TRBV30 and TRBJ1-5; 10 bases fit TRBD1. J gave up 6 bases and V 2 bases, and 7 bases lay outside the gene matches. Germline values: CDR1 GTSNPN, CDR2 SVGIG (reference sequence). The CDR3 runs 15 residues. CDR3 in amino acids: CAWSPGTGVFQPQHF. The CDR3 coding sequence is TGTGCCTGGAGTCCCGGGACAGGGGTATTTCAGCCCCAGCATTTT.

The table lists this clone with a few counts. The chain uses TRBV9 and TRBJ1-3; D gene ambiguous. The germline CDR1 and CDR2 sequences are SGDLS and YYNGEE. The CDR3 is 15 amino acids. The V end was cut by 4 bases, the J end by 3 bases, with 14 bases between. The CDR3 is CASSPPRLDGNTIYF. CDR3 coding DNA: TGTGCCAGCAGCCCTCCGAGACTCGATGGAAACACCATATATTTT.

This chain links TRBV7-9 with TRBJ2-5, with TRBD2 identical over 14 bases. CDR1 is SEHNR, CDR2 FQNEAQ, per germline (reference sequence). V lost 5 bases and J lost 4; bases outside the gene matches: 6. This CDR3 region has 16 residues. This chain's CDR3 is CASSRGTSGSTETQYF. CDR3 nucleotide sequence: TGTGCCAGCAGCCGGGGGACTAGCGGGAGTACAGAGACCCAGTACTTC.

The CDR3 bases are TGTGCCAGTAGACTCCGGACAGGGGGCTCTGGTAATGAGCAGTTCTTC. This codes for CASRLRTGGSGNEQFF. V usage is TRBV19 and J usage is TRBJ2-1; 11 bases line up with TRBD1. The V gene end was trimmed by 6 bases and the J gene end by 7 bases; junction bases not matched to a gene: 11. The CDR3 loop spans 16 amino acids. The V gene's germline CDR1 is LNHDA and CDR2 SQIVND (reference sequence).

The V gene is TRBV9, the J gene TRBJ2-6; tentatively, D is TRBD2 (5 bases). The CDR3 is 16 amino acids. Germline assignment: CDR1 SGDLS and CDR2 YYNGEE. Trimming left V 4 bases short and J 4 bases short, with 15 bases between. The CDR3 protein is CASSLVGSSGANVLTF. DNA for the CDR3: TGTGCCAGCAGCCTGGTGGGGAGCTCCGGGGCCAACGTCCTGACTTTC.

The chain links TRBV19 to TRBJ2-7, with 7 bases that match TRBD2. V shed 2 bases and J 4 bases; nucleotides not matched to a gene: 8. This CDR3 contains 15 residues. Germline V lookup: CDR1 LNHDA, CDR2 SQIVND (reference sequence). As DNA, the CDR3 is TGTGCCAGTAGTATATTAGGGAGGGGCACTTACGAGCAGTACTTC. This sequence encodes CASSILGRGTYEQYF.

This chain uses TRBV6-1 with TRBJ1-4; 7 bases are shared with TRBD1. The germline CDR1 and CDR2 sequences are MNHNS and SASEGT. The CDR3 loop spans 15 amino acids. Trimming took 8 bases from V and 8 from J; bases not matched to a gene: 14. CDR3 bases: TGTGCCAGCGGACGCGCTTCAGGGGGAGGCGAAAAACTGTTTTTT. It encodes CASGRASGGGEKLFF.

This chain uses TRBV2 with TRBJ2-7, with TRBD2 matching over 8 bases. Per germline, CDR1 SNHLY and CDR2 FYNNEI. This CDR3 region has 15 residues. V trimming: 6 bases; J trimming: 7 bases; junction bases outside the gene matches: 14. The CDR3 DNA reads TGTGCCAGCAGGACCGCCGGGACTAGTTTCGGGGAGCAGTACTTC. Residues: CASRTAGTSFGEQYF.

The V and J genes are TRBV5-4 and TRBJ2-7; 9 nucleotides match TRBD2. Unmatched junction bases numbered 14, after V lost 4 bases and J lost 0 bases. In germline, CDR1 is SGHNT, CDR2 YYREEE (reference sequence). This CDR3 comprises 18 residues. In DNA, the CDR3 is TGTGCCAGCAGCCCGCGGGAGGGCCCTCTCAGGGGCTCCTACGAGCAGTACTTC. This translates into CASSPREGPLRGSYEQYF.

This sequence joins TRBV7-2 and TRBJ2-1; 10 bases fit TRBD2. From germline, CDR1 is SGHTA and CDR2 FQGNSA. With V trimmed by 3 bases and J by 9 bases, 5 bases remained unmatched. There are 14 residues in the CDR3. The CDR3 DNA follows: TGTGCCAGCAGCTTCGGGACTAGCGCGGGTGAGCAGTTCTTC. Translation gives CASSFGTSAGEQFF.

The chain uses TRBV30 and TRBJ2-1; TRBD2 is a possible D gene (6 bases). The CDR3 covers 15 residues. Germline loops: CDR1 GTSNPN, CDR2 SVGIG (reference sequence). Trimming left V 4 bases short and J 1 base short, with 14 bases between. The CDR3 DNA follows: TGTGCCTGGACTAAGGCGGGGTCGTCCTACAATGAGCAGTTCTTC. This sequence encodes CAWTKAGSSYNEQFF.

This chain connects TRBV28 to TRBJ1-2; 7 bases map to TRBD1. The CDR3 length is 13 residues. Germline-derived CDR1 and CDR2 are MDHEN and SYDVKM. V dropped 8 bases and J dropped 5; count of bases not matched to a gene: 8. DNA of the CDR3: TGTGCCAGCTGGTACAGGGGATTATATGGCTACACCTTC. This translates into CASWYRGLYGYTF.

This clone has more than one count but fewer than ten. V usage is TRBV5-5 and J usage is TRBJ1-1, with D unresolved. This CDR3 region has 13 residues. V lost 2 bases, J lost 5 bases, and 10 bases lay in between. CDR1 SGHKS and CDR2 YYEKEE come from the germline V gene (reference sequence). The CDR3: CASSFGRSTEAFF. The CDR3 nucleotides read TGTGCCAGCAGCTTCGGGAGGTCGACTGAAGCTTTCTTT.

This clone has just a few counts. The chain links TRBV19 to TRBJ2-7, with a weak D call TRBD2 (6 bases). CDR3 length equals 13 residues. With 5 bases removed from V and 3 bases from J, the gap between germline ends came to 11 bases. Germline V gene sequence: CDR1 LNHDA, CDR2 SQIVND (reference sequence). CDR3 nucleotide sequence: TGTGCCAGTAGTGGGAGGACATTCTACGAGCAGTACTTC. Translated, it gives CASSGRTFYEQYF.

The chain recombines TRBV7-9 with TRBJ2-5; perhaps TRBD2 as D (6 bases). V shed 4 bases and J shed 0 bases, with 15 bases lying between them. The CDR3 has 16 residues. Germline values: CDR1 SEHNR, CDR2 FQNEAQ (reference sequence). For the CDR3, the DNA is TGTGCCAGCAGCTCACCCGGGACTGGGTACCAAGAGACCCAGTACTTC. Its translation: CASSSPGTGYQETQYF. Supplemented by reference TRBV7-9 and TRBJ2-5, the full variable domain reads DTGVSQNPRHKITKRGQNVTFRCDPISEHNRLYWYRQTLGQGPEFLTYFQNEAQLEKSRLLSDRFSAERPKGSFSTLEIQRTEQGDSAMYLCASSSPGTGYQETQYFGPGTRLLVL.

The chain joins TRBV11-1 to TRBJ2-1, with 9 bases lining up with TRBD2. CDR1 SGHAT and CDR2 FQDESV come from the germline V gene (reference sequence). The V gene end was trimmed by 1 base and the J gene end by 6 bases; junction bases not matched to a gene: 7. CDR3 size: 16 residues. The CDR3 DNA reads TGTGCCAGCAGCTTAGAGCGCGCGGGAGGGGGCAATGAGCAGTTCTTC. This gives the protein CASSLERAGGGNEQFF.

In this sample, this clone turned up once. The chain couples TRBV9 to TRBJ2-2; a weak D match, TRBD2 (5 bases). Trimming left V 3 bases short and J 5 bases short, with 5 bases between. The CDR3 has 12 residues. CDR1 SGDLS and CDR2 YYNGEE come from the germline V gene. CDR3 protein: CASSGGTGELFF. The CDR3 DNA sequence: TGTGCCAGCAGCGGAGGGACCGGGGAGCTGTTTTTT.

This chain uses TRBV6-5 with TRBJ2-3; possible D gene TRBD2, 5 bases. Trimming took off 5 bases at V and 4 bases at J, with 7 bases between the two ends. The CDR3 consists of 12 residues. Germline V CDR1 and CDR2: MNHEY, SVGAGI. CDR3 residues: CASSRGPDTQYF. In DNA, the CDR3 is TGTGCCAGCAGTCGAGGGCCAGATACGCAGTATTTT.

The CDR3 DNA reads TGTGCCAGCAGTTACTCGGCAGGGGCAGAGGGCTACACCTTC. Encoded protein: CASSYSAGAEGYTF. The chain has TRBV6-5 and TRBJ1-2; TRBD1 might be the D (6 bases). Germline V gene lookup returns CDR1 MNHEY and CDR2 SVGAGI. This CDR3 region has 14 residues. V dropped 0 bases and J dropped 8 bases, with 13 bases sitting between them.

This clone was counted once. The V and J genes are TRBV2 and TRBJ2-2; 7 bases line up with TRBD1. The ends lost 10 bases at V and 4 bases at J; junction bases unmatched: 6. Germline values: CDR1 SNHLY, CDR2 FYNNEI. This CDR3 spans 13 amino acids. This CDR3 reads CANRQGRTGELFF. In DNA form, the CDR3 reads TGTGCCAACAGACAGGGTCGCACCGGGGAGCTGTTTTTT.

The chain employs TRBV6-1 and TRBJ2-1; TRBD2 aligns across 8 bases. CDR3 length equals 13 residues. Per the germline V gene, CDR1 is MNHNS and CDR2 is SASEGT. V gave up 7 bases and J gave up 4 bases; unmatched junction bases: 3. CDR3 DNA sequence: TGTGCCAGCAAGCGGGAGAGTTACAATGAGCAGTTCTTC. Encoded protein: CASKRESYNEQFF.

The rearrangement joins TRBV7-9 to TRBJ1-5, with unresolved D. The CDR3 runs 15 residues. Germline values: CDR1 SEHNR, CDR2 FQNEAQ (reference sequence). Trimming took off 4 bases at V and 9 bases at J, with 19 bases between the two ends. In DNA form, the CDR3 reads TGTGCCAGCAGCTCAGATACTACGGGTCAGTGGCCCCAGCATTTT. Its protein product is CASSSDTTGQWPQHF.

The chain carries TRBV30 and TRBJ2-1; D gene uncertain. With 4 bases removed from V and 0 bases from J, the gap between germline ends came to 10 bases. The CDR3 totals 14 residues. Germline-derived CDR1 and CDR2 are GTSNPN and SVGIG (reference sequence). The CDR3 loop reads CAWTGRLSYNEQFF. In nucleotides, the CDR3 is TGTGCCTGGACCGGCAGGCTCTCCTACAATGAGCAGTTCTTC.

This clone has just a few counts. The CDR3 protein is CASSLHSYEQYF. The CDR3 coding sequence is TGTGCCAGCAGCTTACACTCCTACGAGCAGTACTTC. The chain employs TRBV7-2 and TRBJ2-7; D is ambiguous. CDR1 and CDR2 (germline): SGHTA, FQGNSA. V dropped 2 bases and J dropped 0 bases, with 2 bases sitting between them. This CDR3 has 12 amino acids.

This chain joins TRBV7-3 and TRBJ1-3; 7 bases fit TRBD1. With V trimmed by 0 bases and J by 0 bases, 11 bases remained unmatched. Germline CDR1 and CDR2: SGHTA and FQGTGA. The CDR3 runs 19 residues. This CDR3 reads CASSLTTASRGTSGNTIYF. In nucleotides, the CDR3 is TGTGCCAGCAGCTTAACGACCGCATCCAGGGGGACCTCTGGAAACACCATATATTTT.